This paragraph covers one T cell receptor (beta chain) sequence. Its cognate antigen is unknown. Because the CDR3's place on the DNA is in doubt, the DNA is left out and the CDR3 is given as listed by TCRdb. Germline lookup yields CDR1 ENHRY and CDR2 SYGVKD. The CDR3 is made up of 24 amino acids, end residues included. RNA transcripts yielded amplified TCR beta CDR3 regions. HTBI primers were the set used in a first-round RT-PCR of the TCR CDR3. In TCRdb, the multiplex PCR reads were re-called with MiXCR into one record per CDR3 protein. The sample records over 700,000 distinct CDR3 sequences, 35% being singletons. The sample is drawn from a study of T cells in Graves' hyperthyroidism and ophthalmopathy. Study in general: Sampling of peripheral blood happened at initial diagnosis, prior to any treatment. Study results and caveats: Researchers found most expanded thyroid clonotypes above 0.001 in blood as well.

The receptor was derived from a woman aged 40-49 years with Graves' hyperthyroidism. Sequenced input: blood. This chain joins TRBV10-3 and TRBJ2-2; the D call in the table, TRBD1, was not verified against the DNA. The CDR3 sequence is CAIGGGSSGANVLTFGAGTGELFF.